This TCR beta chain was sequenced during a study of siplizumab effects on memory and regulatory T cells. General observations from the study: Under siplizumab, an average around 66% of mappable alloreactive CD4+ clones were Treg-derived, compared with approximately 25% in controls. Alloreactive sequences tracing back to unstimulated CD4+ memory cells were significantly reduced by siplizumab.

Comments on this clone: As yet, its antigen is unknown.

Losses at the gene ends were 5 bases for V and 4 bases for J; bases not matched to a gene: 7. The CDR3 length is 15 residues. CDR1 is KGHSH and CDR2 is LQKENI in the germline V gene. Sequenced by immunoSEQ multiplex PCR; TCRdb stores in-frame clones only, minus some. The sample lists tens of thousands of clones, 70% to 90% occurring once. This TCR was recovered from a human donor in good health. The chain couples TRBV18 to TRBJ1-2; 10 nucleotides agree with TRBD1. Sequencing input: naive CD4+ T cells sorted from blood. In nucleotides, the CDR3 is TGTGCCAGCTCATCTACGGGACAGGGGTCCTATGGCTACACCTTC. The encoded protein is CASSSTGQGSYGYTF.